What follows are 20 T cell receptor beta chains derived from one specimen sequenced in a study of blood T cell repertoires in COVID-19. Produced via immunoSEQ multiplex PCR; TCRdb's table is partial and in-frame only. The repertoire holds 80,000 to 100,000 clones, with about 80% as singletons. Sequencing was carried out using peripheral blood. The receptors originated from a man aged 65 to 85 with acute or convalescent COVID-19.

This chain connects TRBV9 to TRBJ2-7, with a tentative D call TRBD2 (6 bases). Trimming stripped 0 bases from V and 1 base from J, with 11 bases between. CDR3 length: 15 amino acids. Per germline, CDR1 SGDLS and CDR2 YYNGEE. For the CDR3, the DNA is TGTGCCAGCAGCGTAGGCCTAGCGAGTTCCTACGAGCAGTACTTC. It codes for CASSVGLASSYEQYF.

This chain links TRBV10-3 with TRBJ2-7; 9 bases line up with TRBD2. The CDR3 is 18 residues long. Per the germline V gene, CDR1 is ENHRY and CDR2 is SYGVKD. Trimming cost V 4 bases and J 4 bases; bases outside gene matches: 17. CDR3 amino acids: CAISVTSPRSGRNYEQYF. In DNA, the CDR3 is TGTGCCATCAGTGTTACTTCCCCCAGGAGCGGGAGGAATTACGAGCAGTACTTC.

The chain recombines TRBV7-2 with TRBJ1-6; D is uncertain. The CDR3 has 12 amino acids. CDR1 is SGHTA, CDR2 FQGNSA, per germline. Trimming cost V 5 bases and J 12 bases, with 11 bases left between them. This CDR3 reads CASSPPGVPLHF. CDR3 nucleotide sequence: TGTGCCAGCAGCCCGCCCGGGGTACCCCTCCACTTT.

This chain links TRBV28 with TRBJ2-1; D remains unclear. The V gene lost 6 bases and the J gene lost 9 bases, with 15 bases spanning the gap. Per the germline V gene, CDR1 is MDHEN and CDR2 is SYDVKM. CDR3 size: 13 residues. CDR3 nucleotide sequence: TGTGCCAGCAGAGCTAGTAGTAGTCTTGAGCAGTTCTTC. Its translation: CASRASSSLEQFF.

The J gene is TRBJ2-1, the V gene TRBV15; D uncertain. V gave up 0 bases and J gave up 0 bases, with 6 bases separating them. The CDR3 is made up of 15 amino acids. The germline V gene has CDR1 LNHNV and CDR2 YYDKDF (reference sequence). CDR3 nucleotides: TGTGCCACCAGCAGAGATCGAGGCTCCTACAATGAGCAGTTCTTC. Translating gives CATSRDRGSYNEQFF.

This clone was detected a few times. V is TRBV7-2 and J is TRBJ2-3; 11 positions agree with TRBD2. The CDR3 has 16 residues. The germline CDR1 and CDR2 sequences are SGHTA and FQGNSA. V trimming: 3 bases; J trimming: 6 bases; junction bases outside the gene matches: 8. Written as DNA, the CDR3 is TGTGCCAGCAGCTTGATAGCGGGAGGGAATAGGGATACGCAGTATTTT. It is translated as CASSLIAGGNRDTQYF.

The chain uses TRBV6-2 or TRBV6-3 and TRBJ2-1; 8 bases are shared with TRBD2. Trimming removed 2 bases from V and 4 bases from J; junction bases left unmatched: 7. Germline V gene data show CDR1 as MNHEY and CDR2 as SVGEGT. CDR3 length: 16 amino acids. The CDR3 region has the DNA TGTGCCAGCAGTTACCGGACTAGCCTGGTATACAATGAGCAGTTCTTC. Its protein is CASSYRTSLVYNEQFF.

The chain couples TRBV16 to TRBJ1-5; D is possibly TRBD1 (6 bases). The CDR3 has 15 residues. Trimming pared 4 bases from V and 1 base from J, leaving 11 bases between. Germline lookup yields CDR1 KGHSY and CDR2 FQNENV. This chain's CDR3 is CASSRDRPSNQPQHF. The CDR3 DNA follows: TGTGCCAGCAGCCGAGACAGGCCAAGCAATCAGCCCCAGCATTTT.

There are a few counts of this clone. CDR3 sequence: CASSQADRSNQPQHF. As DNA, the CDR3 is TGCGCCAGCAGCCAAGCGGACAGAAGCAATCAGCCCCAGCATTTT. J is TRBJ1-5 and V is TRBV4-1, with TRBD1 as a possible D gene (6 bases). The CDR3 is 15 amino acids. Germline CDR1 and CDR2: MGHRA and YSYEKL. V gave up 1 base and J gave up 1 base, with 8 bases separating them.

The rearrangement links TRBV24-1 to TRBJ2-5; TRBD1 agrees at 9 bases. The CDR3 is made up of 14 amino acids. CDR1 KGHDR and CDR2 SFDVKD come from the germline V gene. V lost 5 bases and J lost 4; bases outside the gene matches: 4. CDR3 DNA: TGTGCCACCAGTGTAACAGGGGGCCGAGAGACCCAGTACTTC. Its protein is CATSVTGGRETQYF.

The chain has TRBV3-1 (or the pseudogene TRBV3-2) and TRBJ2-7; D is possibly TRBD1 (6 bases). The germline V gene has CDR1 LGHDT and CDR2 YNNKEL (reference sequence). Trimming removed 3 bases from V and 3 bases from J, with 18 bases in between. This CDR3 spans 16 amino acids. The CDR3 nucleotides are TGTGCCAGCAGCCAGCCCCGATTCACAGGGCTCTACGAGCAGTACTTC. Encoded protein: CASSQPRFTGLYEQYF.

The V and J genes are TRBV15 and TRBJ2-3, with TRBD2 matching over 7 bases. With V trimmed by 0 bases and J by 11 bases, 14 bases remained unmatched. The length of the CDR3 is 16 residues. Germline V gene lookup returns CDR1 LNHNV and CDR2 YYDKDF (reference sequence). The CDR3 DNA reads TGTGCCACCAGCAGAGAAGGGAGCGGGGCCCTCCGTATGCAGTATTTT. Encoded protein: CATSREGSGALRMQYF.

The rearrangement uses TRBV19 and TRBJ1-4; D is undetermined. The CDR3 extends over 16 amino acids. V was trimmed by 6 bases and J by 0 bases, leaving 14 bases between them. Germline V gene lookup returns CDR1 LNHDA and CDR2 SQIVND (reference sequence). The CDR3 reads CASSPLDFSTNEKLFF. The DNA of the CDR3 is TGTGCCAGTAGCCCTTTGGACTTTTCAACTAATGAAAAACTGTTTTTT.

In DNA, the CDR3 is TGTGCCACCAGGGAAGCGGGCAGCACAGATACGCAGTATTTT. It translates to CATREAGSTDTQYF. The rearrangement links TRBV24-1 to TRBJ2-3; D is perhaps TRBD2 (6 bases). The ends were cut back, 7 bases at V and 0 bases at J, with 10 bases in the middle. Germline CDR1 is KGHDR and CDR2 is SFDVKD. The CDR3 runs 14 residues.

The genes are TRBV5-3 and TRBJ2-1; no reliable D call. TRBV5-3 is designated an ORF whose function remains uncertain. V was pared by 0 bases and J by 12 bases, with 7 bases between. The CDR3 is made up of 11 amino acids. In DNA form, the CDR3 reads TGTGCCAGAAGCTTGGGACTTTTGCAGTTCTTC. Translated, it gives CARSLGLLQFF.

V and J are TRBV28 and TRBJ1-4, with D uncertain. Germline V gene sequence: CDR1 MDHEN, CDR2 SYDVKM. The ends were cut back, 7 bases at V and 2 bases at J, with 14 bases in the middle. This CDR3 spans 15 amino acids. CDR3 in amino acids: CASNRPRITNEKLFF. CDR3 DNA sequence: TGTGCCAGCAATCGCCCGCGGATTACTAATGAAAAACTGTTTTTT.

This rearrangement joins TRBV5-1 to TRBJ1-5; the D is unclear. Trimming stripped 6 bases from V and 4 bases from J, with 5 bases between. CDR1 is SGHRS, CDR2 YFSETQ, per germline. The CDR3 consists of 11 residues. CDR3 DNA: TGCGCCAGCACCCCAAATCAGCCCCAGCATTTT. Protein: CASTPNQPQHF.

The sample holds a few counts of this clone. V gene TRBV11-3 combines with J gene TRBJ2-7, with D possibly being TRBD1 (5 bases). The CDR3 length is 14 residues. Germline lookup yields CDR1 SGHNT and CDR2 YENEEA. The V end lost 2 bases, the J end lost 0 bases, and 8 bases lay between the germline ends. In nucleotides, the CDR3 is TGTGCCAGCAGCTTAAGGGGTCCCTCCTACGAGCAGTACTTC. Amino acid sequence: CASSLRGPSYEQYF.

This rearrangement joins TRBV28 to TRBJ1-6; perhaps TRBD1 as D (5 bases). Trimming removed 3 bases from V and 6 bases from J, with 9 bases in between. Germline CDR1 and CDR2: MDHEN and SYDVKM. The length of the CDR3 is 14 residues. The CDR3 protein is CASSFGAVNSPLHF. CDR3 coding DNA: TGTGCCAGCAGTTTTGGGGCAGTTAATTCACCCCTCCACTTT. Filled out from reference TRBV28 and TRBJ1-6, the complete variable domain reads DVKVTQSSRYLVKRTGEKVFLECVQDMDHENMFWYRQDPGLGLRLIYFSYDVKMKEKGDIPEGYSVSREKKERFSLILESASTNQTSMYLCASSFGAVNSPLHFGNGTRLTVT.

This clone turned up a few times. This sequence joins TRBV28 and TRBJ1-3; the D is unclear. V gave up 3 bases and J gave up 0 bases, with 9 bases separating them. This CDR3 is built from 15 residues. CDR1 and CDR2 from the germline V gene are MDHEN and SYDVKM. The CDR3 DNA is TGTGCCAGCAGTTTGGAGGCGTTCTCTGGAAACACCATATATTTT. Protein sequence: CASSLEAFSGNTIYF.